This T cell receptor (beta chain) stems from a study of T-cell reconstitution after alpha-beta-depleted transplantation in children. Researchers prepared the TCRbeta library using unique molecular identifiers, the study reports. TCRdb recomputed calls from the PCR reads with MiXCR, one row per CDR3 protein. The sample shows about 980,000 distinct CDR3 sequences, around 30% of them seen only once. The V end lost 0 bases, the J end lost 6 bases, and 18 bases lay between the germline ends. This CDR3 comprises 16 residues. CDR1 SGHKS and CDR2 YYEKEE come from the germline V gene (reference sequence). The receptor's source is a boy under three years old who had a stem cell transplant for SCID, so the T cells may come from the graft donor. The chain uses TRBV5-5 and TRBJ1-2; D uncertain. The sample consisted of PBMCs, mostly from graft donor cells, taken 360 days after TCRalphabeta/CD19-depleted stem cell transplant. DNA of the CDR3: TGTGCCAGCAGCTTGGATCTGATAAGATGGGTCCATGGCTACACCTTC. As protein: CASSLDLIRWVHGYTF.